This T cell receptor beta chain originates from a study of spatial heterogeneity in lung cancer. Study at large: Sequencing was performed on follow-up PBMC samples when available, collected at a median of around two years after resection. Overall study findings and caveats: Blood carried ubiquitous expanded tumor TCRs more at resection than follow-up.

This clonotype has just a few counts. Its specificity is unknown. Individual TCR cDNA molecules each bore their own unique molecular identifier. From the 5' RACE reads, TCRdb called clonotypes with MiXCR, one entry per CDR3 protein. In the table there are approximately 50,000 distinct CDR3 sequences, 6.5% to 7.5% of which are singletons. The germline gives CDR1 DFQATT, CDR2 SNEGSKA (reference sequence). This CDR3 has 13 residues. J was trimmed by 9 bases and V by 0 bases; bases with no gene match: 8. Sample time point: blood at routine non-recurrence follow-up after resection. Whole RNA, which was extracted from tumor, nontumor lung tissue or frozen PBMC, was sequenced without any cell sorting.

The sequence was obtained from a female donor with early-stage non-small cell lung cancer. V usage is TRBV20-1 and J usage is TRBJ2-7; TRBD1 agrees at 7 bases. The source material was PBMCs, sampled at follow-up. This CDR3 is CSARDVGGEGQYF. CDR3 bases: TGCAGTGCTAGAGATGTAGGGGGCGAAGGGCAGTACTTC.